The text below deals with one T cell receptor beta chain. The sample is drawn from a study of blood T cell repertoires in COVID-19. Study-wide context: T cells, B-cell-depleted T cells, or PBMCs supplied cDNA or gDNA.

Study processing details: Quantification of nucleated cells was approximated via reference gene primer amplification. Generated by immunoSEQ multiplex PCR, the TCRdb table keeps only in-frame clones and is missing some. V and J calls and clone size are copied from that table; D and trimming were computed from the DNA. Of roughly 40,000 clones in the sample, about 85% are singletons; the top ten hold 13%. This clonotype was obtained from a woman aged 65 to 85 in a cohort sampled during active COVID-19. The sequenced material came from peripheral blood.

The CDR3 DNA is TGTGCCAGCGGCGCAAGCGGGTCACACACCGGGGAGCTGTTTTTT. Translating gives CASGASGSHTGELFF. The chain carries TRBV28 and TRBJ2-2; tentatively, D is TRBD2 (6 bases). Looked up from germline, CDR1 is MDHEN and CDR2 is SYDVKM. The V gene lost 8 bases and the J gene lost 3 bases, with 16 bases spanning the gap. This CDR3 is 15 amino acids long.